The sequence of this TCR beta chain was determined in a study of breast tumors, draining lymph nodes, adjacent tissues (dated by TCRdb to about 2016). Describing the broader study: Breast cancer patients provided tumor, adjacent nontumor tissue and axillary lymph nodes, and the study compared the TCR beta repertoires across these three sources. In human breast cancer, the study set out to evaluate how tumor, surrounding tissue and draining lymph node repertoires relate to one another and whether T cells may move between these sites.

TCRdb records Illumina HiSeq 2000 as the sequencer. TCR beta chain libraries were generated through multiplex PCR amplification. The amplified TCR beta chain products were analyzed by high-throughput sequencing. Using fastp at Q25 and MiXCR, TCRdb reprocessed the public reads and kept productive beta chains. All rows with the same CDR3 protein become a single entry with the most common DNA and genes. The sample table records 200,000 to 300,000 distinct CDR3 sequences; 30% to 35% of these occur just once. The ten largest account for roughly 1.1% of the sample. Broad study findings and their caveats: Tumor T-cell repertoires showed less diversity than lymph node repertoires and more diversity than nontumor tissue repertoires, and tumor T-cell repertoires showed preferential V and J gene usage. Tumor and nontumor tissue repertoires were significantly more similar in luminal-like than in basal-like breast cancer. A scenario in which most tumor T cells derive from the lymph node and then expand within tumor tissue was judged to be consistent with the data. The conclusion that tumor T cells originate in lymph nodes was presented as consistent with a hypothesis rather than as directly demonstrated.

Looking up the germline V gene (reference sequence) yields CDR1 LNHDA and CDR2 SQIVND. The CDR3 measures 13 amino acids from cysteine to phenylalanine. Only the CDR3 region is kept as DNA, spanning 39 bases read in frame from base 1. Cut back by 1 base and 7 bases, the V and J ends lie 8 bases apart. The axillary draining lymph nodes of breast cancer patients were the source of the lymph node samples. The table lists this clonotype with many counts. Its antigen has not been determined. No quality values exist for individual bases; no much larger clone is one base distant. Recombination linked TRBV19 to TRBJ2-1, with TRBD1 perhaps the D gene, on 5 matching bases. Sequencing input: axillary lymph node tissue. The receptor was derived from a female donor with breast cancer. Some clones in this sample may be carry-over from other donors' samples. The bases are TGTGCCAGTAGTATAGGCGCAGGGAATGAGCAGTTCTTC. Translated, it reads CASSIGAGNEQFF.